The 11 T cell receptor beta chains given below trace back to one sample, sequenced in a study of PD-L1 blockade in urothelial cancer. Time point here: pretreatment peripheral blood. The data were produced by immunoSEQ multiplex PCR, yet TCRdb's version contains in-frame clones alone and is incomplete. The sample has tens of thousands of clones, about 81% seen once. Sequenced material: PBMCs, taken around atezolizumab (anti-PD-L1) treatment. These receptors were collected from a man aged 70-80 years with urothelial cancer.

This clone was counted between two and nine times. The V and J genes are TRBV13 and TRBJ2-1, with TRBD2 matching 9 bases. V lost 7 bases and J lost 7; bases outside the gene matches: 8. The CDR3 contains 14 residues. The germline gives CDR1 PRHDT, CDR2 FYEKMQ (reference sequence). DNA for the CDR3: TGTGCCAGCATCCGGGCGGGAGGGAGGAATGAGCAGTTCTTC. Its protein is CASIRAGGRNEQFF. Using reference TRBV13 and TRBJ2-1 for the parts outside the CDR3, the full variable domain is AAGVIQSPRHLIKEKRETATLKCYPIPRHDTVYWYQQGPGQDPQFLISFYEKMQSDKGSIPDRFSAQQFSDYHSELNMSSLELGDSALYFCASIRAGGRNEQFFGPGTRLTVL.

This chain links TRBV9 with TRBJ2-3; D perhaps matches TRBD1 (5 bases). Germline values: CDR1 SGDLS, CDR2 YYNGEE. There are 14 residues in the CDR3. Trimming took off 4 bases at V and 6 bases at J, with 15 bases between the two ends. CDR3 bases: TGTGCCAGCAGCTCGTCCACCCACAGGGATACGCAGTATTTT. Its protein product is CASSSSTHRDTQYF.

V and J are TRBV5-1 and TRBJ2-7; 8 nucleotides match TRBD1. CDR3 length: 15 residues. CDR1 and CDR2 (germline): SGHRS, YFSETQ. The V segment lost 1 base and the J segment 12 bases; nucleotides outside the gene matches: 15. The DNA of the CDR3 is TGCGCCAGCAGCTTGTATGGACAGGGAAATTCCGACGCGTACTTC. It specifies CASSLYGQGNSDAYF.

This clone has just one count. The rearrangement joins TRBV11-3 to TRBJ2-1; 7 bases fit TRBD1. Germline lookup yields CDR1 SGHNT and CDR2 YENEEA. V dropped 5 bases and J dropped 1; count of bases not matched to a gene: 8. CDR3 size: 16 residues. The CDR3 is CASSPRQGRSYNEQFF. CDR3 nucleotide sequence: TGTGCCAGCAGCCCGCGACAGGGAAGGTCCTACAATGAGCAGTTCTTC.

The J gene is TRBJ1-1, the V gene TRBV27; the D gene is possibly TRBD1 (5 bases). Between the trimmed V and J ends, which lost 4 bases and 1 base, there was a span of 10 bases. The CDR3 sequence is 14 residues long. Germline V gives CDR1 MNHEY, CDR2 SMNVEV (reference sequence). The DNA for the CDR3 is TGTGCCAGCAGTTCCAGGGCGAGGAACACTGAAGCTTTCTTT. This codes for CASSSRARNTEAFF.

V gene TRBV19 combines with J gene TRBJ1-1; D possibly corresponds to TRBD1 (5 bases). The CDR3 loop spans 14 amino acids. Trimming took off 4 bases at V and 4 bases at J, with 13 bases between the two ends. Looked up from germline, CDR1 is LNHDA and CDR2 is SQIVND (reference sequence). The CDR3 coding sequence is TGTGCCAGTAGTAATGGGGGGGGAGTCACTGAAGCTTTCTTT. Encoded protein: CASSNGGGVTEAFF.

The chain links TRBV18 to TRBJ2-7; D remains unclear. The V end was cut by 2 bases, the J end by 2 bases, with 19 bases between. The CDR3 spans 17 residues. Germline CDR1 KGHSH, CDR2 LQKENI. The CDR3 sequence: CASSPESGPWSTYEQYF. The DNA of the CDR3 is TGTGCCAGCTCACCAGAATCGGGTCCCTGGAGTACCTACGAGCAGTACTTC.

The V call is TRBV9, the J call TRBJ1-5; tentatively, D is TRBD1 (5 bases). The CDR3 is made up of 15 amino acids. Trimming left V 0 bases short and J 2 bases short, with 9 bases between. Germline CDR1 is SGDLS and CDR2 is YYNGEE. The CDR3 loop is CASSVDGRGNQPQHF. The CDR3 DNA sequence: TGTGCCAGCAGCGTAGATGGCAGGGGCAATCAGCCCCAGCATTTT.

The CDR3 loop reads CASSLDSLYGYTF. The CDR3 DNA reads TGTGCCAGCAGCTTAGACAGTCTTTATGGCTACACCTTC. The V gene is TRBV7-2, the J gene TRBJ1-2; D gene uncertain. Germline CDR1 is SGHTA and CDR2 is FQGNSA. The length of the CDR3 is 13 residues. V dropped 1 base and J dropped 5 bases, with 8 bases sitting between them.

This clone was recorded once. The chain joins TRBV9 to TRBJ1-1; TRBD1 aligns across 7 bases. CDR1 and CDR2 from the germline V gene are SGDLS and YYNGEE. The junction had 7 bases not matched to a gene; V was cut back by 3 bases and J by 5 bases. This CDR3 comprises 14 residues. The DNA for the CDR3 is TGTGCCAGCAGCGACGAATCAGGGGGGACTGAAGCTTTCTTT. Its protein product is CASSDESGGTEAFF.

This chain connects TRBV18 to TRBJ2-2; D remains ambiguous. Germline lookup yields CDR1 KGHSH and CDR2 LQKENI. The CDR3 consists of 14 residues. Trimming pared 4 bases from V and 1 base from J, leaving 7 bases between. The CDR3 sequence is CASSRALNTGELFF. As DNA, the CDR3 is TGTGCCAGCTCACGGGCCCTGAACACCGGGGAGCTGTTTTTT.